Listed below are T cell receptor beta chains from one sample, sequenced in a study of Ad26.COV2.S vaccination and SARS-CoV-2 variants. Only in-frame clones appear in the TCRdb table, and some are missing; sequencing was by immunoSEQ multiplex PCR. The profile shows around 250,000 clones, about 83% of them singletons. This material consisted of peripheral blood, taken in a trial of Ad26.COV2.S vaccine versus placebo. All receptors come from a person aged 18 to 65 who received the Ad26.COV2.S COVID-19 vaccine or a placebo. The CDR3 runs from the conserved cysteine through the conserved F or W. The D gene is left open where the match is weak. Not all rows give a size; the values are once, few, many and, for expanded clones, a class.

>TRBJ2-2|NA|NA|TRBV18|15
CASSPRQGDTGELFF
TGTGCCAGCTCACCACGGCAGGGCGACACCGGGGAGCTGTTTTTT
>TRBJ2-1|NA|TRBD2|TRBV19|20
CASSLTGTLGRGGSYNEQFF
TGTGCCAGTAGTTTAACCGGGACCCTCGGTCGGGGGGGCTCCTACAATGAGCAGTTCTTC
>TRBJ1-1|NA|NA|TRBV19|14
CASSIIGRGTEAFF
TGTGCCAGTAGTATCATCGGGAGGGGCACTGAAGCTTTCTTT
>TRBJ1-3|NA|NA|TRBV7-8|12
CASSLGGNTIYF
TGTGCCAGCAGCCTGGGTGGAAACACCATATATTTT
>TRBJ2-6|NA|TRBD1|TRBV27|18
CASSPGQGAKSGANVLTF
TGTGCCAGCAGTCCCGGACAGGGGGCTAAGTCTGGGGCCAACGTCCTGACTTTC
>TRBJ2-1|NA|NA|TRBV5-1|15
CASSLEIPSYNEQFF
TGCGCCAGCAGCTTGGAAATCCCTAGCTACAATGAGCAGTTCTTC
>TRBJ2-3|NA|NA|TRBV3-1/TRBV3-2|13
CASGKKGTDTQYF
TGTGCCAGCGGTAAAAAGGGCACAGATACGCAGTATTTT
>TRBJ1-6|once|NA|TRBV6-4|13
CASSRTENSPLHF
TGTGCCAGCAGTCGTACAGAAAATTCACCCCTCCACTTT
>TRBJ2-1|NA|TRBD2|TRBV7-8|17
CASSLGTSGSSYNEQFF
TGTGCCAGCAGCCTCGGGACTAGCGGGAGCTCCTACAATGAGCAGTTCTTC
>TRBJ2-7|NA|TRBD2|TRBV9|15
CASSETSGVSYEQYF
TGTGCCAGCAGCGAGACTAGCGGGGTCTCCTACGAGCAGTACTTC
>TRBJ1-4|NA|NA|TRBV3-1/TRBV3-2|12
CASSLGHLKLFF
TGTGCCAGCAGCCTCGGGCACCTAAAACTGTTTTTT
>TRBJ1-1|NA|TRBD1|TRBV5-4|15
CASMMDRGESTEAFF
TGTGCCAGTATGATGGACAGGGGGGAAAGCACTGAAGCTTTCTTT
>TRBJ2-6|NA|NA|TRBV6-2/TRBV6-3|16
CASSSDRSSGANVLTF
TGTGCCAGCAGCAGCGACAGAAGCTCTGGGGCCAACGTCCTGACTTTC
>TRBJ1-2|NA|TRBD1|TRBV6-5|12
CASSQGARGYTF
TGTGCCAGCAGCCAGGGGGCGCGGGGCTACACCTTC
>TRBJ2-1|NA|TRBD1|TRBV5-1|14
CASSWDSSYNEQFF
TGCGCCAGCAGCTGGGACAGCTCCTACAATGAGCAGTTCTTC
>TRBJ2-7|NA|TRBD1|TRBV6-5|14
CASSYGDSSYEQYF
TGTGCCAGCAGTTACGGGGACAGCTCCTACGAGCAGTACTTC
>TRBJ1-1|NA|NA|TRBV3-1/TRBV3-2|15
CASSQDPVMNTEAFF
TGTGCCAGCAGCCAAGATCCGGTCATGAACACTGAAGCTTTCTTT